This TCR beta chain was recovered during a study of T cells in Graves' hyperthyroidism and ophthalmopathy. From RNA transcripts, TCR beta CDR3 regions were amplified. HTBI primers drove first-round RT-PCR of the TCR CDR3. TCRdb itself ran the multiplex PCR reads through MiXCR, one entry per CDR3 protein. The table lists around 490,000 distinct CDR3 sequences, 20% of them singletons. The diagnostic basis comprised clinical symptoms, serum thyroxine and TRAb, thyroid ultrasound and orbital computed tomography. This CDR3 comprises 15 residues. Germline V CDR1 and CDR2: LGHDT, YNNKEL (reference sequence). V gave up 0 bases and J gave up 1 base, with 9 bases separating them. This clonotype occurred many times. What it binds is unknown. Study-level results: In the analysis, a 13 V-J model separated ophthalmopathy from stable hyperthyroidism.

The rearrangement joins TRBV3-1 to TRBJ1-1; D is unresolved. The TCR comes from a man in his forties or fifties with Graves' ophthalmopathy. Sequences were obtained from blood. CDR3 sequence (DNA): TGTGCCAGCAGCCAAGATCCTTTCTCGAACACTGAAGCTTTCTTT. Translated: CASSQDPFSNTEAFF.